This T cell receptor (beta chain) came from a study of blood T cell repertoires in COVID-19. Whole-study context: Sites across the United States, Italy and Spain contributed samples from acute and convalescent COVID-19.

This clone was picked up a small number of times. Source study methods: Amplification from reference gene primers served as the basis for estimated nucleated cell counts. Here immunoSEQ multiplex PCR was the method, and the copy in TCRdb shows in-frame clones only, minus some. The V and J calls and clone size were taken over from that table, and D and trimming were inferred from the DNA. The top ten clones hold 4% to 5.5% of a sample with roughly 230,000 clones, roughly four fifths of them seen once. Germline values: CDR1 LGHDT, CDR2 YNNKEL (reference sequence). Deletions cut 0 bases from V and 1 base from J, with 12 bases between. This CDR3 contains 16 residues.

V gene TRBV3-1 (or the pseudogene TRBV3-2) combines with J gene TRBJ1-1, with TRBD1 as a possible D gene (5 bases). The receptor was derived from a man over 45 with active or convalescent COVID-19. The sequenced sample consisted of peripheral blood. The DNA of the CDR3 is TGTGCCAGCAGCCAAGATCATGTGGGGCCGAACACTGAAGCTTTCTTT. This gives the protein CASSQDHVGPNTEAFF.